This TCR beta chain was retrieved from a study of blood T cell repertoires in COVID-19. Study-wide context: Acute and convalescent COVID-19 samples came from the United States, Italy and Spain. PBMCs, B-cell-depleted T cells, or T cells were the source of the cDNA or gDNA that made up the material.

Authors' processing steps: Researchers report that nucleated cell counts were estimated from reference gene primer amplification. Sequenced by immunoSEQ multiplex PCR; TCRdb stores in-frame clones only, minus some. V, J and clone size were drawn from that table, and D and trimming were deduced from the DNA. In the table there are 100,000 or so clones, roughly 79% of which are singletons. Between the trimmed V and J ends, which lost 4 bases and 0 bases, there was a span of 11 bases. The length of the CDR3 is 15 residues. Per germline, CDR1 SEHNR and CDR2 FQNEAQ (reference sequence). The receptor's source is a woman in her 70s with acute or convalescent COVID-19. This chain connects TRBV7-9 to TRBJ2-3; D uncertain. Sequencing input: peripheral blood. CDR3 loop: CASSSIQYSTDTQYF. CDR3 coding DNA: TGTGCCAGCAGCTCTATACAGTATAGCACAGATACGCAGTATTTT.